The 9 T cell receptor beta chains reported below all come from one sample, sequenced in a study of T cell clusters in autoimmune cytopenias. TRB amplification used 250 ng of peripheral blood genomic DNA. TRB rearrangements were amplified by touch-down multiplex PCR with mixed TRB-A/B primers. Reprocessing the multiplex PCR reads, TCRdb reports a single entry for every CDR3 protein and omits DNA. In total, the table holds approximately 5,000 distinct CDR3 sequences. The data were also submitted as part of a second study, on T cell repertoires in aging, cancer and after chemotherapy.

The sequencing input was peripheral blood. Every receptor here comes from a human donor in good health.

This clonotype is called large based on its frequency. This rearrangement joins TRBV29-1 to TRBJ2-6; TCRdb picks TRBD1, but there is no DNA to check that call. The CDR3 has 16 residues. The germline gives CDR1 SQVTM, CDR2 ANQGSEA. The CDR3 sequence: CSVEEGSGAGANVLTF.

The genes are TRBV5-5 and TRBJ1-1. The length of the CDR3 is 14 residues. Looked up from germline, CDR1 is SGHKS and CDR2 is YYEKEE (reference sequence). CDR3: CASRTIGGDTEAFF.

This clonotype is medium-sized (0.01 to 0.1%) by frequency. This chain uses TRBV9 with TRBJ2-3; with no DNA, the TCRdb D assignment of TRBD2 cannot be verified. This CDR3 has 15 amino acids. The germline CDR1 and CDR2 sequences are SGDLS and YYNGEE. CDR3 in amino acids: CASSVSGTSGDTQYF. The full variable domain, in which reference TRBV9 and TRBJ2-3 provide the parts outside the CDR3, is DSGVTQTPKHLITATGQRVTLRCSPRSGDLSVYWYQQSLDQGLQFLIQYYNGEERAKGNILERFSAQQFPDLHSELNLSSLELGDSALYFCASSVSGTSGDTQYFGPGTRLTVL.

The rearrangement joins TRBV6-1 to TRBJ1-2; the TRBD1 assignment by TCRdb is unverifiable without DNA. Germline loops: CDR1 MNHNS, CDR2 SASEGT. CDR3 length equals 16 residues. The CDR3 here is CASRPTEGQAYGGYTF.

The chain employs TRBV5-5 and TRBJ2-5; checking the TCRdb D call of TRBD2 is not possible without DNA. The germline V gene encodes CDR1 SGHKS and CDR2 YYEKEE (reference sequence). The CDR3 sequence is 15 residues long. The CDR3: CASSLVPTNQETQYF.

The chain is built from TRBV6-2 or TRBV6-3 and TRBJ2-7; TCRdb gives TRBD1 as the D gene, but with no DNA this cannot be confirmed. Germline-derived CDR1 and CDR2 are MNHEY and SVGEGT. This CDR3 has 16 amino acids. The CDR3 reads CASRQTWDRSSYEQYF.

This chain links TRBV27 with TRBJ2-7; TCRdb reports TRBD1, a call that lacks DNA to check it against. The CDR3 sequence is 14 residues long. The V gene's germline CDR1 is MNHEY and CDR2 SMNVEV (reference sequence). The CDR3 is CATSRDTGAYEQYF.

CDR3 amino acids: CASSSRQRQGRGGYTF. The chain couples TRBV12-3 or TRBV12-4 to TRBJ1-2; TCRdb names TRBD1, which stays unverified in the absence of DNA. The CDR3 is 16 residues long.

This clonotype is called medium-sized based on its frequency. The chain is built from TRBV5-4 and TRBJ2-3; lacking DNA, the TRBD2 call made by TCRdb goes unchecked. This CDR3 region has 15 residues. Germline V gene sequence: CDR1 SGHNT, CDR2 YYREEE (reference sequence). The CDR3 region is CASSLEGGGTDTQYF. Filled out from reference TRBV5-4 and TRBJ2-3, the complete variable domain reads ETGVTQSPTHLIKTRGQQVTLRCSSQSGHNTVSWYQQALGQGPQFIFQYYREEENGRGNFPPRFSGLQFPNYSSELNVNALELDDSALYLCASSLEGGGTDTQYFGPGTRLTVL.